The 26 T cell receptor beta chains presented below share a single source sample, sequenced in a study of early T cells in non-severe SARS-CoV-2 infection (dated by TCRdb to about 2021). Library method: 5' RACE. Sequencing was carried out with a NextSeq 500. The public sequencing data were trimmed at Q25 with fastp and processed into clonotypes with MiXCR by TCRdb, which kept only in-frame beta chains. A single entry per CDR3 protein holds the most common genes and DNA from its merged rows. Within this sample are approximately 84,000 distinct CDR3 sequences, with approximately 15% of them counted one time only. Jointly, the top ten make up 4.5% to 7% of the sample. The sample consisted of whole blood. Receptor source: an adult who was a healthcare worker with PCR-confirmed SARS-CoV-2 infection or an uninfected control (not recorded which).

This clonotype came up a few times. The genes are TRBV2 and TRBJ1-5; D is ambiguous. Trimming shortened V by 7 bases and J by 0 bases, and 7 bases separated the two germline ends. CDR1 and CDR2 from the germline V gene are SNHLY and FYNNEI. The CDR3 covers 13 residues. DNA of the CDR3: TGTGCCAGCAATTTAGGTAGCAATCAGCCCCAGCATTTT. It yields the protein CASNLGSNQPQHF.

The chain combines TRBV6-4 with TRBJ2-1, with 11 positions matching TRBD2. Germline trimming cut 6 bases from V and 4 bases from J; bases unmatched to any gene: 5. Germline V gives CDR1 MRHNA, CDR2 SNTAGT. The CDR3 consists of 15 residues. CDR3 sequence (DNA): TGTGCCAGCAGCGAGGGACTAGCGGATTACAATGAGCAGTTCTTC. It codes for CASSEGLADYNEQFF.

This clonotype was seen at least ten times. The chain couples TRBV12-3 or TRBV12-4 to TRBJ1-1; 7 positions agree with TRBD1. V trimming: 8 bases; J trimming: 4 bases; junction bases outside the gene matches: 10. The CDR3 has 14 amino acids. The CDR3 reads CASGPIQGFTEAFF. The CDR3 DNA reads TGTGCCAGCGGTCCGATACAGGGGTTCACTGAAGCTTTCTTT.

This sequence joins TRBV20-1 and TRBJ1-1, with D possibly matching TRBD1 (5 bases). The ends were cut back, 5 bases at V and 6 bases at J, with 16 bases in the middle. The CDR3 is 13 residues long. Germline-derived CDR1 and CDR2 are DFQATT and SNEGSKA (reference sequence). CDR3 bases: TGCAGTGCTGGGGCGGGGGAGATTGCTGAAGCTTTCTTT. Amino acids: CSAGAGEIAEAFF.

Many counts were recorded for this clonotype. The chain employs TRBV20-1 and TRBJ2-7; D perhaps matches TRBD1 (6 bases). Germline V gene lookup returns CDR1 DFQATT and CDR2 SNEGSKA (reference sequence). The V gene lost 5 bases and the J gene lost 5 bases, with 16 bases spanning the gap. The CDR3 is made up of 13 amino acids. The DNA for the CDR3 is TGCAGTGCTTTTGACAGGAAGGGGGACGAGCAGTACTTC. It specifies CSAFDRKGDEQYF.

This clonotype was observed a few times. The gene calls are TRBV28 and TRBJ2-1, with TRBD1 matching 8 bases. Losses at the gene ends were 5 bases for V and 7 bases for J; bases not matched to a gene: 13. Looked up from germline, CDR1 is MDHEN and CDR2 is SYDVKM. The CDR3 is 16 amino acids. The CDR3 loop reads CASSPRPGRGPNEQFF. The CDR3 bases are TGTGCCAGCAGTCCCCGACCGGGCAGGGGGCCTAATGAGCAGTTCTTC.

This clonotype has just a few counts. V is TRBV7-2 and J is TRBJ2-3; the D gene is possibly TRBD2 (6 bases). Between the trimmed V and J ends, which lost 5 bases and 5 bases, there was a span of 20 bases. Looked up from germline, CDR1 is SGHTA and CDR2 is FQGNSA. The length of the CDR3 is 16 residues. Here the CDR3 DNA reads TGTGCCAGCAGCCGGAGGGTGACAAGGGAACGAGATACGCAGTATTTT. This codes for CASSRRVTRERDTQYF.

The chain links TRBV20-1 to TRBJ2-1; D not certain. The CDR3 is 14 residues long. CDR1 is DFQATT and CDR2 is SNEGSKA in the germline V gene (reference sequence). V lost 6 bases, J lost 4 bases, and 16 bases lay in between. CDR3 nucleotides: TGCAGTGCCCCCGGATGGTCTTCGTACAATGAGCAGTTCTTC. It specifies CSAPGWSSYNEQFF.

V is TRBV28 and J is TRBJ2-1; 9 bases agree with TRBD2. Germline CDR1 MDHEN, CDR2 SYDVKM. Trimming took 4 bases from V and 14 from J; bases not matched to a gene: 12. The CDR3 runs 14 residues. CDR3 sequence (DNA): TGTGCCAGCAGTTATCGCGGGAGGGCCAGGATGAAGTTCTTC. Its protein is CASSYRGRARMKFF.

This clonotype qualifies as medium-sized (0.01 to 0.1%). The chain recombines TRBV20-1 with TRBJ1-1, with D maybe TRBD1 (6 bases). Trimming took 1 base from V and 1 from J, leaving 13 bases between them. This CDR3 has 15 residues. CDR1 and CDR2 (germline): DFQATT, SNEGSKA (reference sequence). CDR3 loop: CSARAQTGPNTEAFF. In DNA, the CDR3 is TGCAGTGCTAGAGCGCAGACAGGACCGAACACTGAAGCTTTCTTT.

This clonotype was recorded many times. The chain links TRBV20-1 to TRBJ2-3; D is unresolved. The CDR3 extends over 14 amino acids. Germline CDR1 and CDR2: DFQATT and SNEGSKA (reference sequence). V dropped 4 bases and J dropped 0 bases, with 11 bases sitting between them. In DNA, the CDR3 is TGCAGTGCTACGGTGGGCCCTAGCACAGATACGCAGTATTTT. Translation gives CSATVGPSTDTQYF.

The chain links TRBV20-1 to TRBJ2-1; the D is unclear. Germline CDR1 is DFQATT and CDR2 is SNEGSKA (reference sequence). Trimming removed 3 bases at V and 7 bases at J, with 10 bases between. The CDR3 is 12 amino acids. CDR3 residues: CSASLGGNEQFF. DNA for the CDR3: TGCAGTGCTAGCCTCGGCGGTAATGAGCAGTTCTTC.

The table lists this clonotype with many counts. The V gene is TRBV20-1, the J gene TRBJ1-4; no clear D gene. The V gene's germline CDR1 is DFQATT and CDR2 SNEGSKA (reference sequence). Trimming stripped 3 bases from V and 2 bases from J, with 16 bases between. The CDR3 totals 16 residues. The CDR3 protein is CSARGRRYTTNEKLFF. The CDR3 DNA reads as TGCAGTGCTAGGGGGAGAAGGTATACTACTAATGAAAAACTGTTTTTT.

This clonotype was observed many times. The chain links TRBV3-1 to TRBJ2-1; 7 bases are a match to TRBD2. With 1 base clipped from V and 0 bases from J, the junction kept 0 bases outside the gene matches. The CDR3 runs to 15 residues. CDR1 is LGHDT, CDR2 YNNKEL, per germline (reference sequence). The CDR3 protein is CASSQGTSSYNEQFF. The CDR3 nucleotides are TGTGCCAGCAGCCAAGGGACTAGCTCCTACAATGAGCAGTTCTTC.

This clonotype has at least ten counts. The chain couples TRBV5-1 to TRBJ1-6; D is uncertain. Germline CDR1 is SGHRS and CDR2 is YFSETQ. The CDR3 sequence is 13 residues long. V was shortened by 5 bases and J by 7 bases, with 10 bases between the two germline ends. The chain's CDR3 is CASRAELNSPLHF. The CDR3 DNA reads TGCGCCAGCAGAGCAGAGCTGAATTCACCCCTCCACTTT.

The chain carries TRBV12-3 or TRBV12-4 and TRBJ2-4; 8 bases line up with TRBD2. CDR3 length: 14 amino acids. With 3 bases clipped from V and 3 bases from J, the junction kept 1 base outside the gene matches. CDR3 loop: CASSLREVKNIQYF. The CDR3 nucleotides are TGTGCCAGCAGTTTGCGGGAGGTCAAAAACATTCAGTACTTC.

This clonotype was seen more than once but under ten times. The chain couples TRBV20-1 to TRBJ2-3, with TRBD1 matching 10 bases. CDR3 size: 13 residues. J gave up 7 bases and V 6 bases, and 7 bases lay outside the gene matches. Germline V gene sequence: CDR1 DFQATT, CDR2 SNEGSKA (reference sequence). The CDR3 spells CSAVGQGSNTQYF. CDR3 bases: TGCAGTGCGGTGGGACAGGGGTCGAATACGCAGTATTTT.

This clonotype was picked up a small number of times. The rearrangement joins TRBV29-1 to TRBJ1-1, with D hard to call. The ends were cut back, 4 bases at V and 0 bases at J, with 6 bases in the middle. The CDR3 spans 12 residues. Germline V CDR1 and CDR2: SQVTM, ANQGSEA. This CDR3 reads CSVVFMNTEAFF. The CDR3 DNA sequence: TGCAGCGTTGTGTTCATGAACACTGAAGCTTTCTTT. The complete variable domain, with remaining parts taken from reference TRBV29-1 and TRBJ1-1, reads SAVISQKPSRDICQRGTSLTIQCQVDSQVTMMFWYRQQPGQSLTLIATANQGSEATYESGFVIDKFPISRPNLTFSTLTVSNMSPEDSSIYLCSVVFMNTEAFFGQGTRLTVV.

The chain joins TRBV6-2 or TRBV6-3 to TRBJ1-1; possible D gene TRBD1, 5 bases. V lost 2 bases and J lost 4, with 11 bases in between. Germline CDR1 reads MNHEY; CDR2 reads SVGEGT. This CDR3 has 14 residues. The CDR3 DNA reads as TGTGCCAGCAGTTACGGGGGACGGGGCACTGAAGCTTTCTTT. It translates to CASSYGGRGTEAFF.

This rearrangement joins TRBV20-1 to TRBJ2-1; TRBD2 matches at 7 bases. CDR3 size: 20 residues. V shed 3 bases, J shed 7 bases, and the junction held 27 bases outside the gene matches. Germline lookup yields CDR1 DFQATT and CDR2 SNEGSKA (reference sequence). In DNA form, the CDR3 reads TGCAGTGCTAGTCCTTATCCCCTAGCGGAGAACCTAAAACACGGGAATGAGCAGTTCTTC. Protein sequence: CSASPYPLAENLKHGNEQFF.

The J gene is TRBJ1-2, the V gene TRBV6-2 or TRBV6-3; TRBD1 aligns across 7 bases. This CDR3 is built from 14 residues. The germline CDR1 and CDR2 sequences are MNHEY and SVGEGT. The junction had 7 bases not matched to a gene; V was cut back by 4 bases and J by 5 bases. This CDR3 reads CASSLGQTNYGYTF. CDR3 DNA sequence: TGTGCCAGCAGTTTGGGACAGACGAATTATGGCTACACCTTC.

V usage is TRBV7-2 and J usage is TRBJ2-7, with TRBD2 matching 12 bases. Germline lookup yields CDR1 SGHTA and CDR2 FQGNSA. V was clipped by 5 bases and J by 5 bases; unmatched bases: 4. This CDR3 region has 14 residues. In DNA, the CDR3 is TGTGCCAGCAGCCGGACTAGCGGGGTGGACGAGCAGTACTTC. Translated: CASSRTSGVDEQYF.

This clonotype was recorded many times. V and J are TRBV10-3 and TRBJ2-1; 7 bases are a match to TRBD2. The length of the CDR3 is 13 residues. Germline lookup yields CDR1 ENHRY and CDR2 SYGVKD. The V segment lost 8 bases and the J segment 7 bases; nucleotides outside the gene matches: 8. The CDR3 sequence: CAIRAGAGNEQFF. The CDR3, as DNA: TGTGCCATCCGCGCGGGAGCGGGGAATGAGCAGTTCTTC.

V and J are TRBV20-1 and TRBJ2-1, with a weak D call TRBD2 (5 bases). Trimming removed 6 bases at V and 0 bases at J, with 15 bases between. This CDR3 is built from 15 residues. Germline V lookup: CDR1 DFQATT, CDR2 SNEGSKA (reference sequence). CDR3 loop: CSARTGSSSYNEQFF. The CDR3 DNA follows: TGCAGTGCCCGGACGGGGAGCAGCTCCTACAATGAGCAGTTCTTC.

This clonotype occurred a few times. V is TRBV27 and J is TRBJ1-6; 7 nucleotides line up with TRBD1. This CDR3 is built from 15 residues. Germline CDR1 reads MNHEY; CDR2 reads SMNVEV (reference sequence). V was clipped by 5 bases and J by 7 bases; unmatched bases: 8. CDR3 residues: CASSKGGARNSPLHF. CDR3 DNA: TGTGCCAGCAGTAAAGGGGGCGCAAGAAATTCACCCCTCCACTTT.

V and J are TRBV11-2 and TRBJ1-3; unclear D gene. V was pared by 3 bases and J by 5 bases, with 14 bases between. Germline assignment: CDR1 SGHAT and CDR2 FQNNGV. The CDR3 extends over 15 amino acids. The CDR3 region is CASSFRRESRNTIYF. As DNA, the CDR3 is TGTGCCAGCAGCTTCCGAAGAGAGTCCCGAAACACCATATATTTT.